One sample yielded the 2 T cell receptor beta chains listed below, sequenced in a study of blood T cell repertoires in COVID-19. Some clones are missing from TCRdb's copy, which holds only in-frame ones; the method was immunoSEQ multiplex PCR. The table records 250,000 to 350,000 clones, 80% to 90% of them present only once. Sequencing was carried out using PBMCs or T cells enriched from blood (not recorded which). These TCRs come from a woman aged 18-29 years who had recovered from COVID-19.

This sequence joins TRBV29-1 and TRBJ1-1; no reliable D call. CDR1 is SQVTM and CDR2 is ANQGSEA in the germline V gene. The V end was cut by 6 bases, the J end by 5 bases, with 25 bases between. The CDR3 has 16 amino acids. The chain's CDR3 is CSVPPGDNSMSTEAFF. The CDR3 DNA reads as TGCAGCGTCCCGCCCGGGGATAATAGTATGAGTACTGAAGCTTTCTTT.

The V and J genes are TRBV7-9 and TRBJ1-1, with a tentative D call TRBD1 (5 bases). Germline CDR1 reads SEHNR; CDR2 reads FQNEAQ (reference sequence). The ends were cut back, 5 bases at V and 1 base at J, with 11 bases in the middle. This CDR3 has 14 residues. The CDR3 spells CASSPSGGNTEAFF. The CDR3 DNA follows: TGTGCCAGCAGCCCCTCCGGGGGGAACACTGAAGCTTTCTTT.